Listed here are 25 T cell receptor beta chains from one sample, sequenced in a study of CD8 T cells in Susac syndrome. An input of about 0.45 to 1 ug of RNA was subjected to reverse transcription using random hexamers. Each CDR3 protein is one row after TCRdb ran MiXCR on the immunoSEQ multiplex PCR reads. The sample carries 180,000 or so distinct CDR3 sequences, roughly 95% recorded once. Sequenced input: CD4+ T cells from PBMCs. These receptor sequences come from a human donor in good health.

This rearrangement joins TRBV30 to TRBJ2-1; D is unresolved. The ends were cut back, 5 bases at V and 9 bases at J, with 11 bases in the middle. This CDR3 comprises 11 residues. The V gene's germline CDR1 is GTSNPN and CDR2 SVGIG (reference sequence). The CDR3: CAWSMRAEQFF. CDR3 DNA sequence: TGTGCCTGGTCGATGCGAGCTGAGCAGTTCTTC.

The rearrangement links TRBV2 to TRBJ1-5; 7 bases are shared with TRBD1. There are 14 residues in the CDR3. Looked up from germline, CDR1 is SNHLY and CDR2 is FYNNEI. V trimming: 6 bases; J trimming: 5 bases; junction bases outside the gene matches: 7. The CDR3 loop reads CASSSRQGHQPQHF. The CDR3 bases are TGTGCCAGCAGCAGTCGACAGGGACATCAGCCCCAGCATTTT.

The V call is TRBV27, the J call TRBJ1-2; 7 nucleotides align to TRBD1. The CDR3 totals 17 residues. Per germline, CDR1 MNHEY and CDR2 SMNVEV (reference sequence). V shed 7 bases, J shed 0 bases, and the junction held 14 bases outside the gene matches. CDR3: CASTLRGPDLTNYGYTF. CDR3 DNA sequence: TGTGCCAGCACACTAAGGGGGCCCGACCTAACTAACTATGGCTACACCTTC.

V and J are TRBV30 and TRBJ2-5; 9 bases align to TRBD1. This CDR3 spans 15 amino acids. The J segment lost 4 bases and the V segment lost 2 bases, leaving 8 bases of the junction unmatched. CDR1 is GTSNPN, CDR2 SVGIG, per germline (reference sequence). CDR3 sequence (DNA): TGTGCCTGGAGTACAGGACAGGGGAAAATAGAGACCCAGTACTTC. It encodes CAWSTGQGKIETQYF.

V is TRBV30 and J is TRBJ2-1; D is unresolved. Germline CDR1 GTSNPN, CDR2 SVGIG (reference sequence). The CDR3 has 13 residues. The germline V and J ends were trimmed by 5 bases and 5 bases, with 13 bases remaining between them. The DNA of the CDR3 is TGTGCCTGGGTACAGTCCGCGGACAATGAGCAGTTCTTC. Translation: CAWVQSADNEQFF.

The chain couples TRBV20-1 to TRBJ2-5; 8 bases fit TRBD2. J lost 2 bases, V lost 5 bases, and 4 bases had no gene match. CDR1 DFQATT and CDR2 SNEGSKA come from the germline V gene (reference sequence). The CDR3 length is 13 residues. DNA for the CDR3: TGCAGTGCTTTAGGGACTAGTCAAGAGACCCAGTACTTC. Protein sequence: CSALGTSQETQYF.

In DNA, the CDR3 is TGTGCCTGGAGTCACAGGGGGAGAAATGAAAAACTGTTTTTT. The encoded protein is CAWSHRGRNEKLFF. The chain combines TRBV30 with TRBJ1-4; 8 bases are a match to TRBD1. The CDR3 has 14 amino acids. The germline V gene has CDR1 GTSNPN and CDR2 SVGIG (reference sequence). With V trimmed by 2 bases and J by 5 bases, 4 bases remained unmatched.

This chain connects TRBV7-9 to TRBJ2-2; a weak D match, TRBD2 (5 bases). The CDR3 spans 11 residues. Germline CDR1 is SEHNR and CDR2 is FQNEAQ (reference sequence). The V end lost 5 bases, the J end lost 9 bases, and 7 bases lay between the germline ends. CDR3 sequence (DNA): TGTGCCAGCAGCCCCGGGAGGGAGCTGTTTTTT. It is translated as CASSPGRELFF.

This rearrangement joins TRBV5-4 to TRBJ2-2; tentatively, D is TRBD2 (5 bases). From germline, CDR1 is SGHNT and CDR2 YYREEE (reference sequence). The CDR3 totals 15 residues. The ends were cut back, 4 bases at V and 0 bases at J, with 10 bases in the middle. CDR3 in DNA: TGTGCCAGCAGCCGAGGGAGCGCGAACACCGGGGAGCTGTTTTTT. Translating it yields CASSRGSANTGELFF.

This clonotype was observed a handful of times. The gene calls are TRBV7-2 and TRBJ2-1, with 8 positions matching TRBD2. Unmatched junction bases numbered 15, after V lost 5 bases and J lost 0 bases. Germline V gene lookup returns CDR1 SGHTA and CDR2 FQGNSA. This CDR3 is 19 amino acids long. The CDR3 region has the DNA TGTGCCAGCAGCCCCCGGGTAGCGGGGACAACGAGCTCCTACAATGAGCAGTTCTTC. This encodes CASSPRVAGTTSSYNEQFF.

The chain uses TRBV9 and TRBJ2-3; 7 positions match TRBD2. V trimming: 1 base; J trimming: 2 bases; junction bases outside the gene matches: 7. This CDR3 contains 16 residues. The germline gives CDR1 SGDLS, CDR2 YYNGEE. The CDR3, as DNA: TGTGCCAGCAGCGTATTGGCGGGAGAACCCACAGATACGCAGTATTTT. Its translation: CASSVLAGEPTDTQYF.

V gene TRBV20-1 combines with J gene TRBJ2-3; TRBD1 matches at 10 bases. The V segment lost 5 bases and the J segment 5 bases; nucleotides outside the gene matches: 10. Germline-derived CDR1 and CDR2 are DFQATT and SNEGSKA (reference sequence). The CDR3 is 15 residues long. DNA of the CDR3: TGCAGTGCTCCCCCAGACAGGGGGCGGATAGATACGCAGTATTTT. Amino acid sequence: CSAPPDRGRIDTQYF.

V and J are TRBV30 and TRBJ1-5; tentative D call: TRBD1 (5 bases). The CDR3 loop spans 14 amino acids. Germline-derived CDR1 and CDR2 are GTSNPN and SVGIG (reference sequence). CDR3 bases: TGTGTAGGGGAAAGGGGCAGCGAGAATCAGCCCCAGCATTTT. Translation gives CVGERGSENQPQHF. Drawing the rest from reference TRBV30 and TRBJ1-5, the complete variable domain is SQTIHQWPATLVQPVGSPLSLECTVEGTSNPNLYWYRQAAGRGLQLLFYSVGIGQISSEVPQNLSASRPQDRQFILSSKKLLLSDSGFYLCVGERGSENQPQHFGDGTRLSIL.

The V and J genes are TRBV3-1 and TRBJ2-3; 10 nucleotides agree with TRBD2. Germline CDR1 and CDR2: LGHDT and YNNKEL (reference sequence). The CDR3 has 21 residues. V was clipped by 4 bases and J by 1 base; unmatched bases: 20. The CDR3 DNA reads as TGTGCCAGCAGCCCGACGGGACATACCAACCTAGGGACTAGCGGCACAGATACGCAGTATTTT. Protein sequence: CASSPTGHTNLGTSGTDTQYF.

This chain uses TRBV7-3 with TRBJ1-1, with D unclear. The CDR3 totals 13 residues. Germline assignment: CDR1 SGHTA and CDR2 FQGTGA. V shed 3 bases and J shed 6 bases, with 11 bases lying between them. The CDR3 region is CASSFTPGAEAFF. CDR3 DNA sequence: TGTGCCAGCAGCTTCACTCCTGGGGCTGAAGCTTTCTTT.

In this sample, this clonotype turned up once. The chain carries TRBV9 and TRBJ2-5; D is perhaps TRBD2 (6 bases). V shed 4 bases and J shed 5 bases, with 15 bases lying between them. This CDR3 contains 14 residues. The germline V gene encodes CDR1 SGDLS and CDR2 YYNGEE. This CDR3 is CASSPGTHGETQYF. In DNA form, the CDR3 reads TGTGCCAGCAGCCCCGGGACTCACGGGGAGACCCAGTACTTC.

The chain employs TRBV27 and TRBJ2-7, with TRBD2 matching over 8 bases. Trimming at V came to 6 bases and at J to 4 bases, leaving 11 bases not matched to a gene. Germline V gene sequence: CDR1 MNHEY, CDR2 SMNVEV (reference sequence). There are 15 residues in the CDR3. The CDR3 DNA follows: TGTGCCAGCAGAGGGCTCGTAGCGGGGCGGTACGAGCAGTACTTC. It yields the protein CASRGLVAGRYEQYF.

DNA of the CDR3: TGTGCCACCAGTGTGGAGGGGAACTATGGCTACACCTTC. Translation: CATSVEGNYGYTF. V is TRBV24-1 and J is TRBJ1-2, with D possibly matching TRBD1 (5 bases). The V gene's germline CDR1 is KGHDR and CDR2 SFDVKD. The CDR3 is made up of 13 amino acids. V was clipped by 5 bases and J by 2 bases, with 8 bases between them.

The chain uses TRBV23-1 and TRBJ2-5; D unclear. TRBV23-1 qualifies as an ORF whose function is uncertain. CDR3 size: 11 residues. V dropped 6 bases and J dropped 12 bases, with 14 bases sitting between them. The chain's CDR3 is CASSHRVLKYF. CDR3 bases: TGCGCCAGCAGCCACCGGGTCCTCAAGTACTTC.

This sequence joins TRBV12-3 or TRBV12-4 and TRBJ2-4; perhaps TRBD1 as D (8 bases). CDR3 size: 12 residues. V lost 6 bases to trimming and J lost 9 bases, with 12 bases between them. The DNA of the CDR3 is TGTGCCAGCAGGACAGGGGAGGGCATTCAGTACTTC. Translating it yields CASRTGEGIQYF.

The chain has TRBV9 and TRBJ1-2; 8 bases are a match to TRBD1. This CDR3 is 14 amino acids long. The V gene's germline CDR1 is SGDLS and CDR2 YYNGEE. V lost 3 bases, J lost 1 base, and 2 bases stayed unmatched. Here the CDR3 DNA reads TGTGCCAGCAGCGGGACAGGGAGTAACTATGGCTACACCTTC. Its protein product is CASSGTGSNYGYTF. Combining the CDR3 with reference TRBV9 and TRBJ1-2 gives the whole variable domain DSGVTQTPKHLITATGQRVTLRCSPRSGDLSVYWYQQSLDQGLQFLIQYYNGEERAKGNILERFSAQQFPDLHSELNLSSLELGDSALYFCASSGTGSNYGYTFGSGTRLTVV.

The rearrangement links TRBV11-2 to TRBJ2-1; 11 bases are a match to TRBD2. The CDR3 spans 16 residues. Germline lookup yields CDR1 SGHAT and CDR2 FQNNGV. V was clipped by 3 bases and J by 7 bases; unmatched bases: 8. CDR3 loop: CASSFIAGGPGNEQFF. CDR3 DNA: TGTGCCAGCAGCTTTATAGCGGGAGGGCCGGGAAATGAGCAGTTCTTC.

J is TRBJ2-3 and V is TRBV24-1; D gene ambiguous. The ends were cut back, 7 bases at V and 5 bases at J, with 9 bases in the middle. The CDR3 is 12 amino acids. CDR1 KGHDR and CDR2 SFDVKD come from the germline V gene. The CDR3 DNA sequence: TGTGCCACCAGCGAGACGGGAGATACGCAGTATTTT. Amino acid sequence: CATSETGDTQYF.

The count of this clonotype is one. This chain connects TRBV5-1 to TRBJ1-2; TRBD1 matches at 8 bases. The CDR3 sequence is 15 residues long. Losses at the gene ends were 2 bases for V and 3 bases for J; bases not matched to a gene: 6. CDR1 is SGHRS and CDR2 is YFSETQ in the germline V gene. CDR3: CASSLRTGTDYGYTF. CDR3 nucleotides: TGCGCCAGCAGCTTAAGGACAGGGACCGACTATGGCTACACCTTC.

This clonotype has more than one count but fewer than ten. The chain uses TRBV6-5 and TRBJ2-5, with 7 bases matching TRBD1. From germline, CDR1 is MNHEY and CDR2 SVGAGI. CDR3 length equals 13 residues. V gave up 6 bases and J gave up 4 bases; unmatched junction bases: 5. The CDR3 protein is CASRPTGVETQYF. The CDR3 DNA follows: TGTGCCAGCAGGCCTACAGGGGTAGAGACCCAGTACTTC.